A selection of T cell receptor beta chains follows, all from one sample in a study of T cells in Graves' hyperthyroidism and ophthalmopathy. TCRdb independently ran MiXCR on the multiplex PCR reads; one entry per CDR3 protein. The sample has 250,000 to 400,000 distinct CDR3 sequences; roughly 13% are singletons. Sequenced: blood. The receptor source for this set is a middle-aged woman with Graves' ophthalmopathy. The conserved cysteine and the conserved F or W are not part of the CDR3 here. The D gene is left open where the match is weak. Clone size appears in some rows only: once, few, many, or a class for an expanded clone.

J	V	D	size	CDR3
TRBJ2-5	TRBV20-1	NA	few	SARGHIQETQY
TRBJ2-5	TRBV2	TRBD1	many	ASSADRVQETQY
TRBJ1-1	TRBV2	NA	many	ASSVFTGTEAF
TRBJ2-1	TRBV6-1	NA	many	ASSPRPYNEQF
TRBJ2-7	TRBV29-1	NA	NA	SVVGMGINEQY
TRBJ2-7	TRBV2	TRBD1	NA	ASSEFEGATRQY
TRBJ2-7	TRBV2	NA	many	ASKIQRAQDEQY
TRBJ2-7	TRBV28	NA	many	ASSFAGLGYEQY
TRBJ1-6	TRBV6-1	NA	few	ASSPRQVGYSPLH
TRBJ2-2	TRBV27	NA	many	ASSLRSGFETGELF
TRBJ1-5	TRBV5-8	NA	NA	ASSPPAPGQLNQPQH
TRBJ2-7	TRBV7-9	NA	many	ASSLSVYEQY
TRBJ1-6	TRBV5-8	NA	few	ASSLPGYNSPLH
TRBJ2-2	TRBV20-1	NA	NA	SASRLGSGELF
TRBJ2-3	TRBV19	TRBD2	NA	ASTLKRGSTDTQY
TRBJ2-3	TRBV27	TRBD2	many	ASRPGLAGGPVTDTQY
TRBJ1-6	TRBV12-3/TRBV12-4	NA	many	ASSFWDSPLH
TRBJ2-1	TRBV30	TRBD2	NA	AWSAGTTYNEQF
TRBJ2-1	TRBV6-5	TRBD1	NA	ASSYGTGLRNEQF
TRBJ2-5	TRBV4-2	TRBD2	many	ASSPGGGSRETQY
TRBJ1-2	TRBV6-2/TRBV6-3	TRBD1	NA	ASSSGPGGYGYT
TRBJ2-5	TRBV24-1	TRBD1	few	ATSDTTGTETQY
TRBJ1-4	TRBV28	NA	many	ASSVPGGTTNEKLF
TRBJ2-7	TRBV5-4	NA	NA	ASSLGAANVEQY
TRBJ1-5	TRBV6-1	NA	few	ASSPARAFLNQPQH
TRBJ1-2	TRBV12-3/TRBV12-4	NA	many	ASSFRANYGYT
TRBJ2-3	TRBV10-3	NA	many	AISDSGVGTDTQY
TRBJ1-5	TRBV27	NA	NA	ASSRVVEEPGPPNQPQH
TRBJ1-4	TRBV20-1	NA	many	SARGGAATNEKLF
TRBJ2-1	TRBV20-1	NA	NA	SARDLWNEQF
TRBJ1-1	TRBV27	NA	many	ASSYSILNTEAF
TRBJ1-5	TRBV5-1	TRBD1	NA	ASSLAVGQDNQPQH
TRBJ2-7	TRBV19	NA	NA	ASSIAEGATYEQY
TRBJ2-3	TRBV12-3/TRBV12-4	TRBD2	many	ASSFGLAGVDTQY
TRBJ1-3	TRBV7-9	NA	NA	ASSFIGEVTIY
TRBJ2-7	TRBV5-6	NA	few	ASSSGRPYEQY
TRBJ1-4	TRBV28	TRBD1	many	ASSPTRQGRREKLF
TRBJ2-3	TRBV7-2	TRBD2	many	ASSLTSRDTQY
TRBJ2-7	TRBV12-3/TRBV12-4	NA	many	ASSFSGGSQY
TRBJ1-2	TRBV5-1	NA	few	ASSLGPNVLLRGYT
TRBJ1-5	TRBV15	NA	many	ATGRDQPQH
TRBJ2-1	TRBV5-5	NA	NA	ASSLRWTAYNEQF
TRBJ2-7	TRBV19	TRBD1	many	ASSRRRDRLSYEQY
TRBJ2-3	TRBV11-2	TRBD2	NA	ASSWGLAGMFARADTQY
TRBJ1-1	TRBV7-9	NA	NA	ASSDRGIGTEAF
TRBJ2-2	TRBV7-2	TRBD2	many	ATRTSGGTGELF
TRBJ1-2	TRBV25-1	TRBD1	many	ASSEPGQIIYGYT
TRBJ1-1	TRBV6-1	NA	many	ASSEGLSEAF